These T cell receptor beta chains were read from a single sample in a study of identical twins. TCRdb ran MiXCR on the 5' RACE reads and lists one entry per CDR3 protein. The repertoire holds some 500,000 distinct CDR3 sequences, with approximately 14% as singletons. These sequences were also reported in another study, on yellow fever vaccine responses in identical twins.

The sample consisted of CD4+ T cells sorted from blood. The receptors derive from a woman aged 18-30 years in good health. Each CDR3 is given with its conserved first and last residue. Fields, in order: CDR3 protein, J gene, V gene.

CDR3: CSARPGPSYEQYF; J: TRBJ2-7; V: TRBV20-1
CDR3: CASSHSEYQETQYF; J: TRBJ2-5; V: TRBV18
CDR3: CASSSGTSGGQSSYNEQFF; J: TRBJ2-1; V: TRBV6-4
CDR3: CAISALREGRVEQFF; J: TRBJ2-1; V: TRBV10-3
CDR3: CATVQGNTGELFF; J: TRBJ2-2; V: TRBV24-1
CDR3: CASNPGPRLSGYTF; J: TRBJ1-2; V: TRBV19
CDR3: CSAPLASTSTDTQYF; J: TRBJ2-3; V: TRBV20-1
CDR3: CAIRAGAGSYEQYF; J: TRBJ2-7; V: TRBV10-3
CDR3: CASSLLTGTRFF; J: TRBJ2-1; V: TRBV28
CDR3: CASSLEPPGATSLRANVLTF; J: TRBJ2-6; V: TRBV11-2
CDR3: CASSLRPTSGRAHDEQFF; J: TRBJ2-1; V: TRBV7-8
CDR3: CASSLHSGSYNEQFF; J: TRBJ2-1; V: TRBV5-1
CDR3: CASSLVGPGKTEAFF; J: TRBJ1-1; V: TRBV7-2
CDR3: CASSLGIAGKYNEQFF; J: TRBJ2-1; V: TRBV5-1
CDR3: CSVSRERGYGYTF; J: TRBJ1-2; V: TRBV29-1
CDR3: CASSSRIYNEQFF; J: TRBJ2-1; V: TRBV7-7
CDR3: CAISEPRTGVKNTGELFF; J: TRBJ2-2; V: TRBV10-3
CDR3: CASSPGTGSGNTIYF; J: TRBJ1-3; V: TRBV7-2
CDR3: CASSLLRGGQTSYEQYF; J: TRBJ2-7; V: TRBV27
CDR3: CASSLDLGGTGELFF; J: TRBJ2-2; V: TRBV7-3
CDR3: CASSEGLVGQYF; J: TRBJ2-3; V: TRBV25-1
CDR3: CATALAADTQYF; J: TRBJ2-3; V: TRBV6-2/TRBV6-3
CDR3: CASKEDTDTQYF; J: TRBJ2-3; V: TRBV2
CDR3: CASSLRGLAGELFF; J: TRBJ2-2; V: TRBV6-1
CDR3: CATGGQGAAGELFF; J: TRBJ2-2; V: TRBV10-3
CDR3: CASSLGQFTDTQYF; J: TRBJ2-3; V: TRBV28
CDR3: CASSLTGSPSYEQYF; J: TRBJ2-7; V: TRBV11-2
CDR3: CASSDPGGTNSYEQYF; J: TRBJ2-7; V: TRBV6-2/TRBV6-3
CDR3: CASSYGTSQETQYF; J: TRBJ2-5; V: TRBV6-5